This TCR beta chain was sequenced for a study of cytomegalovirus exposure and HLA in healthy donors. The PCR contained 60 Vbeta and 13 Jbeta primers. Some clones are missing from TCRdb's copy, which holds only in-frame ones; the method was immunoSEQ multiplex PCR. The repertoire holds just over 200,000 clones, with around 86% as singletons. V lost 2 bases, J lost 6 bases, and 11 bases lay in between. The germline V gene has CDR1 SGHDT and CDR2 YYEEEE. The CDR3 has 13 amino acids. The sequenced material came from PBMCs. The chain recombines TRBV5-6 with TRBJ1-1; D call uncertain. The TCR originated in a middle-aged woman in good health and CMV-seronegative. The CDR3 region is CASSFSGSPEAFF. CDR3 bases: TGTGCCAGCAGCTTCTCCGGGTCACCTGAAGCTTTCTTT.